What follows describes a single TCR beta chain. Its antigen is unknown. Other nucleotide sequences in the sample specify the same CDR3. The entry originates in a study of shared clonotypes between healthy human individuals. General study points: Clonotypes shared by all four donors outscored non-shared clonotypes in generation probability. Naive CD4 clonotypes overlapped across a few donors at roughly 5%.

Only in-frame clones appear in the TCRdb table, and some are missing; sequencing was by immunoSEQ multiplex PCR. The table has roughly 2.2 million clones, 92% seen once; the top ten hold 0.3% to 0.4%. CDR3 size: 14 residues. Germline assignment: CDR1 SGHRS and CDR2 YFSETQ. V shed 2 bases and J shed 4 bases, with 13 bases lying between them. Material for sequencing was naive CD4+ T cells from PBMCs. Sample subset: CD45RA+ positively selected. The sequence was obtained from a man younger than 35 in good health. Some clones in this sample may be carry-over from other donors' samples. The chain carries TRBV5-1 and TRBJ2-7; D may match TRBD1 or TRBD2 (6 bases each). The CDR3 DNA follows: TGCGCCAGCAGCTTTACGGGGGCTTCTTACGAGCAGTACTTC. The encoded protein is CASSFTGASYEQYF. The full variable domain, its missing parts supplied by reference TRBV5-1 and TRBJ2-7, is KAGVTQTPRYLIKTRGQQVTLSCSPISGHRSVSWYQQTPGQGLQFLFEYFSETQRNKGNFPGRFSGRQFSNSRSEMNVSTLELGDSALYLCASSFTGASYEQYFGPGTRLTVT.